This T cell receptor beta chain was recorded in a study of tumor-infiltrating lymphocytes in primary liver carcinoma. Regarding this clonotype: Its target is not known. A much more abundant neighbour one base away suggests this may be a read error.

The ends were cut back, 5 bases at V and 6 bases at J, with 17 bases in the middle. Germline V gene data show CDR1 as MNHNS and CDR2 as SASEGT. This CDR3 region has 14 residues. Study-wide results and limits: Tumor top-250-clone fractions significantly exceeded those of blood (p = 0.039).

The researchers produced TCR beta cDNA from approximately 540 ng total RNA with a constant-region primer. Investigators got TCR beta libraries out of three nested multiplex PCR rounds, done with slightly modified ARM-PCR. TRBV1-TRBV30 forward and Cbeta reverse primers drove the first two roughly 10-cycle rounds. TCRdb re-derived calls from the multiplex PCR reads in MiXCR, one entry per CDR3 protein. The sample shows 310,000 or so distinct CDR3 sequences, about 65% of them seen only once. Germline DNA was extracted alongside blood RNA, which was obtained from unsorted whole blood. The sequence derives from a man aged 40-49 years with primary liver carcinoma and hepatitis B virus infection. The chain uses TRBV6-1 and TRBJ2-7; D remains ambiguous. The sequenced sample was peripheral blood. The chain's CDR3 is CASSLPEQLGEQYF. CDR3 nucleotide sequence: TGTGCCAGCAGTTTACCGGAACAGTTGGGCGAGCAGTACTTC.